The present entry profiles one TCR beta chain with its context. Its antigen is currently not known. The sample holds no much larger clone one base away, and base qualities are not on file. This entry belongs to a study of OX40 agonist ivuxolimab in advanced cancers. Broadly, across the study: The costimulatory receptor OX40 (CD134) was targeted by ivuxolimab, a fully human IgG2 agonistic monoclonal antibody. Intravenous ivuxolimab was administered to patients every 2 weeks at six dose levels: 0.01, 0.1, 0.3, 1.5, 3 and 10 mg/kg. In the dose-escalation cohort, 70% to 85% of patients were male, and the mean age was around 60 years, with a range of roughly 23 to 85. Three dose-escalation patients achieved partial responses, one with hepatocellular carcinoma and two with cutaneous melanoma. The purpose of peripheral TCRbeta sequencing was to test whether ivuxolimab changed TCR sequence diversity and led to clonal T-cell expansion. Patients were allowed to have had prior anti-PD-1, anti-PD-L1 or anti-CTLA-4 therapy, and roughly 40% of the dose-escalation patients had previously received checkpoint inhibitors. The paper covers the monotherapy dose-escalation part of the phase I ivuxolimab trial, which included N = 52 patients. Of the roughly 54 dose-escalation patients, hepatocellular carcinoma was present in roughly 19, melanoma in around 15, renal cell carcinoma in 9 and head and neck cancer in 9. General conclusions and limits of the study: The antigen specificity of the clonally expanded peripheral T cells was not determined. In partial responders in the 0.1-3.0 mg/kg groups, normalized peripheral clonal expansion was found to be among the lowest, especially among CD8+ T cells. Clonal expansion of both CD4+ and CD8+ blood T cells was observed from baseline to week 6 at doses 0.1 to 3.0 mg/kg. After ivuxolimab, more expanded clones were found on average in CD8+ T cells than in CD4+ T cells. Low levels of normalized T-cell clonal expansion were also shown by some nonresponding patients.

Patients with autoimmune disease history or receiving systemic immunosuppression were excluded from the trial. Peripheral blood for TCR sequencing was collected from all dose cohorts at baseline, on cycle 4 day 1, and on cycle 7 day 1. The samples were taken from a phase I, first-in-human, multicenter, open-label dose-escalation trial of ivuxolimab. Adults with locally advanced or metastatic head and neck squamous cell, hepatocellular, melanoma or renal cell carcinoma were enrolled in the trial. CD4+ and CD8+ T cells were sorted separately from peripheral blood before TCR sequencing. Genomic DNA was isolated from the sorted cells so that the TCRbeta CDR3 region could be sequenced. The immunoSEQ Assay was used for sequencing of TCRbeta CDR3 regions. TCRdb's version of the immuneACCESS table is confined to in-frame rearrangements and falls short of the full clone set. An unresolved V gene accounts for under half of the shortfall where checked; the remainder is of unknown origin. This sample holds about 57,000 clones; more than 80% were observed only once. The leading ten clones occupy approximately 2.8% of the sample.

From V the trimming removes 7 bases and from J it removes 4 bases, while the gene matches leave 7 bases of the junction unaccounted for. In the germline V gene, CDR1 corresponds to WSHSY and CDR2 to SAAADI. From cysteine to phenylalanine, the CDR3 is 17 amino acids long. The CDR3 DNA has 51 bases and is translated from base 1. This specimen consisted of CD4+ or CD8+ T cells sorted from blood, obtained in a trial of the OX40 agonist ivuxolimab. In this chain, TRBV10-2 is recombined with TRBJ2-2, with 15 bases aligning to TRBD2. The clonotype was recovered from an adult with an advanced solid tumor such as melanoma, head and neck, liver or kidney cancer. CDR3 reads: CASKGLAGGPGTGELFF. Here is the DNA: TGCGCCAGCAAAGGACTAGCGGGAGGGCCGGGCACCGGGGAGCTGTTTTTT.